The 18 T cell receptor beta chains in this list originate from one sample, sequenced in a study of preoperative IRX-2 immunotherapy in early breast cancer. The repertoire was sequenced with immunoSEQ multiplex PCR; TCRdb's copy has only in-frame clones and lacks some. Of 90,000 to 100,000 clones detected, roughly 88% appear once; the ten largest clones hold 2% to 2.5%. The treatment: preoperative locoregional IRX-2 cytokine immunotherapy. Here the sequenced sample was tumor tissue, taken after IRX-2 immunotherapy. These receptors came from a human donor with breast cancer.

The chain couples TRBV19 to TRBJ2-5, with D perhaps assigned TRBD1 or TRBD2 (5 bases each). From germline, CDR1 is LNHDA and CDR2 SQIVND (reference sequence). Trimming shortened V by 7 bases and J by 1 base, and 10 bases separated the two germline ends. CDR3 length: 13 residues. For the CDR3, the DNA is TGTGCCAGTAACAGGAGGCCCCAAGAGACCCAGTACTTC. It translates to CASNRRPQETQYF.

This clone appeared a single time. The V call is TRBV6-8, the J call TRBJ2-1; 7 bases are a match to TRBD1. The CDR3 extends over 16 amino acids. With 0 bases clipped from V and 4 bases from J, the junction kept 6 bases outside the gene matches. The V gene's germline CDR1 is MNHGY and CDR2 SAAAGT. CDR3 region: CASSYSQGGPYNEQFF. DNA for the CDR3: TGTGCCAGCAGTTACTCACAAGGGGGCCCTTACAATGAGCAGTTCTTC.

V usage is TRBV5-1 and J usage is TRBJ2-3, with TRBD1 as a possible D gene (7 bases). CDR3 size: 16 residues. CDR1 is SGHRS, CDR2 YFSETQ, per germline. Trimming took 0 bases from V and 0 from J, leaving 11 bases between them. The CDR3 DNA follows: TGCGCCAGCAGCTTGGAGACAGGGAGGAGCACAGATACGCAGTATTTT. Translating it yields CASSLETGRSTDTQYF.

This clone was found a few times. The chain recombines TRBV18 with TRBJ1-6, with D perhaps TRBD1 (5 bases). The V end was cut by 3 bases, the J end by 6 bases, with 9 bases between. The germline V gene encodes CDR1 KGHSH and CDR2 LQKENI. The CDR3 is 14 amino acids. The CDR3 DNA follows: TGTGCCAGCTCACCTCAGAGGGGTAATTCACCCCTCCACTTT. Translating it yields CASSPQRGNSPLHF.

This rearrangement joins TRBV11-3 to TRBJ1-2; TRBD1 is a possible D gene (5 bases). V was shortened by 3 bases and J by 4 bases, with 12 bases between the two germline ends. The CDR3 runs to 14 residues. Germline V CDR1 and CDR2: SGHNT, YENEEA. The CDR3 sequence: CASSLGGAAYGYTF. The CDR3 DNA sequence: TGTGCCAGCAGCTTGGGAGGGGCCGCCTATGGCTACACCTTC.

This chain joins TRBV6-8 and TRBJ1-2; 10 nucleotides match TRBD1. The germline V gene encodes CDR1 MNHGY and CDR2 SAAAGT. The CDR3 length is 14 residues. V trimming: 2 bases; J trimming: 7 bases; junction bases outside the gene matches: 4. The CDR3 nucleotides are TGTGCCAGCAGTTACGACAGGGGGCGACGTGGCTACACCTTC. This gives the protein CASSYDRGRRGYTF.

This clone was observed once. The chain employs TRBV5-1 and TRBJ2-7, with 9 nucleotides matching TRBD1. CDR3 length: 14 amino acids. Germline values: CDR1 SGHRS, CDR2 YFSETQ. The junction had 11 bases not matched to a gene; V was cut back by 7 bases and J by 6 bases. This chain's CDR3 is CASAPPGTGSEQYF. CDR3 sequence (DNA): TGCGCCAGCGCCCCTCCCGGGACAGGGTCCGAGCAGTACTTC. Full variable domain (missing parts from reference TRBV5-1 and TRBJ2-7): KAGVTQTPRYLIKTRGQQVTLSCSPISGHRSVSWYQQTPGQGLQFLFEYFSETQRNKGNFPGRFSGRQFSNSRSEMNVSTLELGDSALYLCASAPPGTGSEQYFGPGTRLTVT.

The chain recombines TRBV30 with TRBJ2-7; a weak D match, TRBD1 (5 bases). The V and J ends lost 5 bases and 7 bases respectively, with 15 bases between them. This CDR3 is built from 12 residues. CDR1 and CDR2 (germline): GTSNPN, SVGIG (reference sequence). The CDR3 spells CAWDQGEGEQYF. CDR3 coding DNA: TGTGCCTGGGACCAGGGTGAAGGGGAGCAGTACTTC.

The CDR3 here is CASSLGLLAGERSAQYF. The CDR3 region has the DNA TGTGCCAGCAGCTTGGGACTACTAGCGGGAGAGCGGTCGGCGCAGTATTTT. The rearrangement joins TRBV11-3 to TRBJ2-3; 11 bases fit TRBD2. J lost 10 bases, V lost 3 bases, and 15 bases had no gene match. Germline CDR1 is SGHNT and CDR2 is YENEEA. This CDR3 is 17 amino acids long.

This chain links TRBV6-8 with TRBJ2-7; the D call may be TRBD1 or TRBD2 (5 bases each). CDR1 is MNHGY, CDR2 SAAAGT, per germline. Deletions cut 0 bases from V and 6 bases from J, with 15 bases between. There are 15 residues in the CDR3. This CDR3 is CASSYSTGTATEQYF. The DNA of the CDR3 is TGTGCCAGCAGTTACTCGACCGGGACGGCTACCGAGCAGTACTTC.

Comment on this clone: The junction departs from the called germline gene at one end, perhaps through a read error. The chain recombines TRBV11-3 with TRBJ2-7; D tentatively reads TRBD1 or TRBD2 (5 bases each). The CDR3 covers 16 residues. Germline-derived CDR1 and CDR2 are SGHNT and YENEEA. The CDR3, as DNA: TGTGCCAACAGCTTGGCCGGGACCGCGATCTTCTACGAGCAGTACTTC. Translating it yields CANSLAGTAIFYEQYF.

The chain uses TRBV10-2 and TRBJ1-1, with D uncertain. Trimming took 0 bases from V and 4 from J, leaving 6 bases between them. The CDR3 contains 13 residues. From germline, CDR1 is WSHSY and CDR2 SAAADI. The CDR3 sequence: CASSESGSTEAFF. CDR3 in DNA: TGCGCCAGCAGTGAGTCTGGGAGCACTGAAGCTTTCTTT.

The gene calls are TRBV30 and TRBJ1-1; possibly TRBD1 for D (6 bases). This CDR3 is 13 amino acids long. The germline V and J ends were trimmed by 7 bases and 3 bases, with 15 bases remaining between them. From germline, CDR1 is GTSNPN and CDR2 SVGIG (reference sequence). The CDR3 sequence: CASSQGKDTEAFF. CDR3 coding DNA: TGTGCCTCCTCTCAGGGGAAGGACACTGAAGCTTTCTTT.

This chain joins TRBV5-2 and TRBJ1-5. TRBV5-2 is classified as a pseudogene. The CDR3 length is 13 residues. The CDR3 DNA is TGTGCCAGCAGCATAGACGGGGACGGACCCCAGCATTTT. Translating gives CASSIDGDGPQHF.

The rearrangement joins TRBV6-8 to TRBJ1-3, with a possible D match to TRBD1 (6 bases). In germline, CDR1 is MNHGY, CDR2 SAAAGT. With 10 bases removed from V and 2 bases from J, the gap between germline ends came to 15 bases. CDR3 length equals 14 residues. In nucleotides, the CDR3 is TGTGCCACGACAGGTCTTGTGCCTGGAAACACCATATATTTT. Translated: CATTGLVPGNTIYF.

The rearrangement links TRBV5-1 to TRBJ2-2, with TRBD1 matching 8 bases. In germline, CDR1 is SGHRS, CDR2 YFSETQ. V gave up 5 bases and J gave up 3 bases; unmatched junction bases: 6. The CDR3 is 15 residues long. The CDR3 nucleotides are TGCGCCAGCAGGCCAGGGGGCGCCTACACCGGGGAGCTGTTTTTT. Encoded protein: CASRPGGAYTGELFF.

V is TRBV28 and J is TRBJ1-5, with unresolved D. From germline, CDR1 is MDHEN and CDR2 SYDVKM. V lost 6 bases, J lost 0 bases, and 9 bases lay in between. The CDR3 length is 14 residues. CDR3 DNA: TGTGCCAGCAGCTCAGACTATAGCAATCAGCCCCAGCATTTT. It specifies CASSSDYSNQPQHF.

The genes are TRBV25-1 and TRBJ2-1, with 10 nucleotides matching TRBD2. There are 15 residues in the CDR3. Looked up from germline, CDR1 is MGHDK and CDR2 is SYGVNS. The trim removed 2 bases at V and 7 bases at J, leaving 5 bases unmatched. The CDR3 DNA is TGTGCCAGCAGTGAAAGGGGGGGACTAGCGAATGAGCAGTTCTTC. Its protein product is CASSERGGLANEQFF. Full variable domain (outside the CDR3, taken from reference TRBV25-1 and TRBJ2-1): EADIYQTPRYLVIGTGKKITLECSQTMGHDKMYWYQQDPGMELHLIHYSYGVNSTEKGDLSSESTVSRIRTEHFPLTLESARPSHTSQYLCASSERGGLANEQFFGPGTRLTVL.